The 15 T cell receptor beta chains reported below all come from one sample, sequenced in a study of T cells in Graves' hyperthyroidism and ophthalmopathy. The investigators amplified TCR beta CDR3 regions from RNA transcripts. In the first-round RT-PCR of the TCR CDR3, the HTBI primer set was used. TCRdb processed the multiplex PCR reads anew with MiXCR; each CDR3 protein has one entry. This table has around 240,000 distinct CDR3 sequences, roughly 17% appearing once. Specimen: blood. Receptor source: a woman aged 18-29 years with Graves' ophthalmopathy.

This clonotype was seen ten or more times. The V call is TRBV6-6, the J call TRBJ2-7; weak D call: TRBD2 (5 bases). This CDR3 is built from 14 residues. Looked up from germline, CDR1 is MNHNY and CDR2 is SVGAGI (reference sequence). V gave up 2 bases and J gave up 3 bases, with 11 bases separating them. This chain's CDR3 is CASSYGLASYEQYF. The DNA of the CDR3 is TGTGCCAGCAGTTACGGCCTAGCCAGCTACGAGCAGTACTTC.

This clonotype was detected ten times or more. This rearrangement joins TRBV14 to TRBJ2-7; TRBD2 matches at 11 bases. This CDR3 spans 22 amino acids. Germline CDR1 and CDR2: SGHDN and FVKESK. With V trimmed by 0 bases and J by 5 bases, 24 bases remained unmatched. For the CDR3, the DNA is TGTGCCAGCAGCCAAGATTTCCTCGGAACTAGCGGGGGCGATCCATCCGCGGACGAGCAGTACTTC. This translates into CASSQDFLGTSGGDPSADEQYF.

In its sample, this clonotype was seen many times. J is TRBJ2-1 and V is TRBV7-2; 10 nucleotides line up with TRBD2. Unmatched junction bases numbered 11, after V lost 6 bases and J lost 6 bases. The germline gives CDR1 SGHTA, CDR2 FQGNSA. This CDR3 contains 16 residues. The CDR3 protein is CASRKTSGIVPNEQFF. The DNA for the CDR3 is TGTGCCAGCAGAAAAACTAGCGGGATCGTTCCCAATGAGCAGTTCTTC.

This clonotype was seen ten or more times. CDR3 sequence: CASSPRQGVPETQYF. In DNA form, the CDR3 reads TGTGCCAGCAGCCCCCGACAGGGTGTTCCGGAGACCCAGTACTTC. The chain has TRBV5-6 and TRBJ2-5; TRBD1 agrees at 7 bases. V shed 4 bases, J shed 5 bases, and the junction held 11 bases outside the gene matches. CDR3 length equals 15 residues. Germline assignment: CDR1 SGHDT and CDR2 YYEEEE.

This clonotype was recorded at least ten times. The chain carries TRBV20-1 and TRBJ1-2; 7 nucleotides align to TRBD1. The germline CDR1 and CDR2 sequences are DFQATT and SNEGSKA (reference sequence). The CDR3 consists of 15 residues. V gave up 2 bases and J gave up 4 bases; unmatched junction bases: 10. The chain's CDR3 is CSARPGQTLGYGYTF. The CDR3, as DNA: TGCAGTGCTAGACCGGGACAGACGCTAGGCTATGGCTACACCTTC.

This clonotype was observed at least ten times. This sequence joins TRBV12-3 or TRBV12-4 and TRBJ1-1, with 9 bases lining up with TRBD1. V trimming: 5 bases; J trimming: 6 bases; junction bases outside the gene matches: 7. The CDR3 has 14 residues. CDR3 protein: CASSARDRESEAFF. The CDR3 bases are TGTGCCAGCAGTGCCCGGGACAGGGAGTCTGAAGCTTTCTTT.

This clonotype was seen many times. The chain has TRBV20-1 and TRBJ2-7, with TRBD2 identical over 10 bases. Germline V gene data show CDR1 as DFQATT and CDR2 as SNEGSKA (reference sequence). After removal of 0 bases from V and 0 bases from J, the junction contained 5 bases not matched to a gene. CDR3 length: 16 amino acids. CDR3 loop: CSARDRLAGVSYEQYF. The CDR3 DNA is TGCAGTGCTAGAGATCGCCTAGCGGGGGTCTCCTACGAGCAGTACTTC.

This clonotype was observed at least ten times. The chain combines TRBV2 with TRBJ2-3; TRBD2 agrees at 7 bases. After removal of 7 bases from V and 0 bases from J, the junction contained 7 bases not matched to a gene. CDR3 length equals 15 residues. Germline-derived CDR1 and CDR2 are SNHLY and FYNNEI. CDR3 residues: CASNGGGLSTDTQYF. The CDR3 DNA reads as TGTGCCAGCAATGGGGGGGGACTTAGCACAGATACGCAGTATTTT.

This clonotype came up many times. CDR3 coding DNA: TGTGCCAGCAGCGCCCGGACTAGCGGGGCAGATACGCAGTATTTT. This translates into CASSARTSGADTQYF. V is TRBV9 and J is TRBJ2-3; 12 bases fit TRBD2. The CDR3 runs to 15 residues. Trimming cost V 3 bases and J 4 bases; bases outside gene matches: 3. Germline V CDR1 and CDR2: SGDLS, YYNGEE.

In its sample, this clonotype was seen many times. The rearrangement links TRBV7-9 to TRBJ1-4, with 11 positions matching TRBD1. The CDR3 loop spans 18 amino acids. With V trimmed by 1 base and J by 0 bases, 4 bases remained unmatched. Germline CDR1 and CDR2: SEHNR and FQNEAQ (reference sequence). CDR3 DNA: TGTGCCAGCAGCTTAGGCAAGGGACAGGGGGCAACTAATGAAAAACTGTTTTTT. It translates to CASSLGKGQGATNEKLFF.

There are many counts of this clonotype. The chain couples TRBV4-1 to TRBJ2-7, with TRBD1 identical over 7 bases. This CDR3 has 14 amino acids. V lost 4 bases to trimming and J lost 3 bases; unmatched junction nucleotides: 6. Germline-derived CDR1 and CDR2 are MGHRA and YSYEKL. CDR3 DNA: TGCGCCAGCAGCCCCCTGACAGGGAGCTACGAGCAGTACTTC. This codes for CASSPLTGSYEQYF.

This clonotype has ten or more counts. CDR3: CASSSNAYEQYF. The DNA of the CDR3 is TGTGCCAGCTCATCAAACGCGTACGAGCAGTACTTC. The V call is TRBV18, the J call TRBJ2-7; no reliable D call. Germline lookup yields CDR1 KGHSH and CDR2 LQKENI. Trimming took 5 bases from V and 4 from J, leaving 9 bases between them. CDR3 length equals 12 residues.

This clonotype has at least ten counts. The chain recombines TRBV19 with TRBJ1-5; the D is unclear. CDR1 is LNHDA, CDR2 SQIVND, per germline (reference sequence). Trimming cost V 4 bases and J 4 bases, with 14 bases left between them. This CDR3 contains 15 residues. CDR3 sequence reads: CASSSLAGGNQPQHF. CDR3 in DNA: TGTGCCAGTAGTAGTCTGGCCGGTGGGAATCAGCCCCAGCATTTT.

At least ten counts were recorded for this clonotype. The rearrangement links TRBV28 to TRBJ1-2; a possible D gene is TRBD1 (5 bases). Germline assignment: CDR1 MDHEN and CDR2 SYDVKM. V was clipped by 8 bases and J by 5 bases, with 21 bases between them. The CDR3 covers 15 residues. The CDR3 protein is CASGTQGLLIYGYTF. The CDR3 region has the DNA TGTGCCAGCGGTACTCAGGGATTACTTATATATGGCTACACCTTC.

Details on this clonotype: A much larger clone lies a single base off, so this may be a read error. The V gene is TRBV7-9, the J gene TRBJ1-2; TRBD1 is a possible D gene (5 bases). This CDR3 spans 12 amino acids. The germline V gene has CDR1 SEHNR and CDR2 FQNEAQ (reference sequence). Written as DNA, the CDR3 is TGTGCCAGCGGCCCGGGGCTGAGTGGCTACATCTTC. This translates into CASGPGLSGYIF.